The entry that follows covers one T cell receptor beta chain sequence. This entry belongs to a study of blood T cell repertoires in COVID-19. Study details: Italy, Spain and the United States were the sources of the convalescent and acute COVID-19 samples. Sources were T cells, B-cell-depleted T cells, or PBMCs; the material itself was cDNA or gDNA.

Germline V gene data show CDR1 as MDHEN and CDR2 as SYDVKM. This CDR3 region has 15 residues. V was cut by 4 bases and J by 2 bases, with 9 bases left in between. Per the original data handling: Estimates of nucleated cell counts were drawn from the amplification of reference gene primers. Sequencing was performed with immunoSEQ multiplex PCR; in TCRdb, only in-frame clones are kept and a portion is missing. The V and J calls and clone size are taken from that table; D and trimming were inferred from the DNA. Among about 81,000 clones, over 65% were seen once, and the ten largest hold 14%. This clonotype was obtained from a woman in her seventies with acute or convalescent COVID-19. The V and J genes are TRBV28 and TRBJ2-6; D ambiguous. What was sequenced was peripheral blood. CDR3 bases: TGTGCCAGCAGTTCCCACAGTACTGGGGCCAACGTCCTGACTTTC. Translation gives CASSSHSTGANVLTF.